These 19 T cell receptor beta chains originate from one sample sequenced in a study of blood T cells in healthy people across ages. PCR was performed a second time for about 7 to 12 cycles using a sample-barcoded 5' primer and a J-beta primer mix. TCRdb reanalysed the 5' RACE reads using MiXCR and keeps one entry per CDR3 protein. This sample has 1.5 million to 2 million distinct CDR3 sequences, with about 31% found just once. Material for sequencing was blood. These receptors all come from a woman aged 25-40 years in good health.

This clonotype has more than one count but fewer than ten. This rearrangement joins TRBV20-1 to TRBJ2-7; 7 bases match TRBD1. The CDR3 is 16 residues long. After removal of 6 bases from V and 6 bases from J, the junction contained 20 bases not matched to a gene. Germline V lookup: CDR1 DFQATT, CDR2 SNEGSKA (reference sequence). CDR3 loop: CSASHRRTGKSGEQYF. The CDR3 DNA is TGCAGTGCGAGTCACCGAAGGACAGGTAAATCAGGCGAGCAGTACTTC.

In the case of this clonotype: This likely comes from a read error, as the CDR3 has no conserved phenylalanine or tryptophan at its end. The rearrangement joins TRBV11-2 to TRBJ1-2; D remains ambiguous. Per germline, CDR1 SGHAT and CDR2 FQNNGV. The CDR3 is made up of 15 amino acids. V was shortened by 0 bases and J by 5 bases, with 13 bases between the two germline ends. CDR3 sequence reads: CASSLETTATYGYTC. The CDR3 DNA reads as TGTGCCAGCAGCTTAGAGACAACTGCCACGTATGGCTACACCTGC.

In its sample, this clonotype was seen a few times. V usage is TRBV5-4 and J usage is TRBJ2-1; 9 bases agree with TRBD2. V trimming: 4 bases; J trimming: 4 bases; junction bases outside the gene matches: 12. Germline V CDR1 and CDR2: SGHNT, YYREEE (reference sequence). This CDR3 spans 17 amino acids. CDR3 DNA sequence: TGTGCCAGCAGCCTTCGATCCGGGACTAGCCTGTACAATGAGCAGTTCTTC. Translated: CASSLRSGTSLYNEQFF.

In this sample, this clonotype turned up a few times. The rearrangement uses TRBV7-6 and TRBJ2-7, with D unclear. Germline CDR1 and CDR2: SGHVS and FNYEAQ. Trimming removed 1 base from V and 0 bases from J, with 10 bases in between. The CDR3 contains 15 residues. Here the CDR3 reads CASSLEGPHSYEQYF. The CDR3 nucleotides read TGTGCCAGCAGCTTAGAAGGGCCCCACTCCTACGAGCAGTACTTC.

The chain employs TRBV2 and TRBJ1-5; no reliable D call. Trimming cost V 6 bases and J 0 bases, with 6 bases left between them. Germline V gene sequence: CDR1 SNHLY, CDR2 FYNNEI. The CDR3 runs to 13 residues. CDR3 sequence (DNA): TGTGCCAGCAGAATGAATAGCAATCAGCCCCAGCATTTT. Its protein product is CASRMNSNQPQHF.

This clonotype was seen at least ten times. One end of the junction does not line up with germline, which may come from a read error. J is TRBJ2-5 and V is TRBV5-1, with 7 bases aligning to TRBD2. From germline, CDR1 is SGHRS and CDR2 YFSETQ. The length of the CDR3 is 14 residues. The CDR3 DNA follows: TGTGCCAGCAGCTTAGTTGCGGGGGAAGAGACCCAGTACTTC. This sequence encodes CASSLVAGEETQYF.

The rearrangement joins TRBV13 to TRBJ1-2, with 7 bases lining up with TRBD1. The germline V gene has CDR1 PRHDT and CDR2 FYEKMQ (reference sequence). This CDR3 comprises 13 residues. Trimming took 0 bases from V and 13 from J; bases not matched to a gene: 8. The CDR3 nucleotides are TGTGCCAGCAGCTTAGGAAGGGGGCAGCGGCTCACCTTC. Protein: CASSLGRGQRLTF.

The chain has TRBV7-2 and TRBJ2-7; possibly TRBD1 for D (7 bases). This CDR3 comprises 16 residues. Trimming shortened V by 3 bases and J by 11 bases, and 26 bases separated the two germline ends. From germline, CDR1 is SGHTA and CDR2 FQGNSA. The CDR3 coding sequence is TGTGCCAGCAGCTTCGGTCGGAGGGGAGAGGGGGCTATCGAGTACTTC. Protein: CASSFGRRGEGAIEYF.

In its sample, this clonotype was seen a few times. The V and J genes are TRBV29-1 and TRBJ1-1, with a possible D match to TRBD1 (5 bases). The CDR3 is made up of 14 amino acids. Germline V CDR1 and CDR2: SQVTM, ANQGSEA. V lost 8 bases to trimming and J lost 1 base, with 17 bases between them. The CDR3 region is CSLRLLTANTEAFF. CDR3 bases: TGCAGCTTGAGGCTACTGACAGCGAACACTGAAGCTTTCTTT.

Written as DNA, the CDR3 is TGTGCCAGCAGCCCTCGACTCGCCCACTACAATGAGCAGTTCTTC. Protein product: CASSPRLAHYNEQFF. The chain is built from TRBV3-1 and TRBJ2-1, with D unclear. The CDR3 totals 15 residues. V lost 4 bases and J 3 bases, leaving 13 bases between the germline ends. Germline CDR1 reads LGHDT; CDR2 reads YNNKEL (reference sequence).

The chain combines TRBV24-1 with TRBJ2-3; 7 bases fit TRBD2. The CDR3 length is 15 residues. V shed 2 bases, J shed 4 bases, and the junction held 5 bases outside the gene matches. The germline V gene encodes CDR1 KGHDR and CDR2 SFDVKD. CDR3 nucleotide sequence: TGTGCCACCAGTGATTCTAGGACTAGTCCAGATACGCAGTATTTT. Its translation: CATSDSRTSPDTQYF.

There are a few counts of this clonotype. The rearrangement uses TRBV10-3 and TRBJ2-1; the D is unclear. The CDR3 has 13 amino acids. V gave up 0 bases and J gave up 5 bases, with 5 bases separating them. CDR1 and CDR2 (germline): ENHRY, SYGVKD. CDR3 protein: CAISESTDNEQFF. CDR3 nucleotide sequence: TGTGCCATCAGTGAGTCGACTGACAATGAGCAGTTCTTC.

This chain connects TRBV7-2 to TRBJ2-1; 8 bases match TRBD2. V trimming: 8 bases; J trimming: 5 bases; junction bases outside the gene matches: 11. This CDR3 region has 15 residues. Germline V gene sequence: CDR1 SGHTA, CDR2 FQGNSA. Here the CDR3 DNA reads TGTGCCAGCTCAAGGTCAGCGGGGGCTGACAATGAGCAGTTCTTC. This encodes CASSRSAGADNEQFF.

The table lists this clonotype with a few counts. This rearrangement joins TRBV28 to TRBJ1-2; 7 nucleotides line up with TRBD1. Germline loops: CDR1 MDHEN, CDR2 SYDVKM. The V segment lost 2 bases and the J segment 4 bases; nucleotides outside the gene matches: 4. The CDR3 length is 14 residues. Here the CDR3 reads CASSLERDSYGYTF. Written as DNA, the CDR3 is TGTGCCAGCAGTTTAGAAAGGGACAGCTATGGCTACACCTTC.

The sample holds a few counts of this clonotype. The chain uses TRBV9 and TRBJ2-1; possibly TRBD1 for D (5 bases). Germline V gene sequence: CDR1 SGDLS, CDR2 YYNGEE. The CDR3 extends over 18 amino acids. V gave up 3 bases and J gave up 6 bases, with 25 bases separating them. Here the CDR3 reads CASSDPHSGETDPNEQFF. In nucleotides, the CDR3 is TGTGCCAGCAGCGACCCCCACTCCGGAGAGACAGACCCCAATGAGCAGTTCTTC.

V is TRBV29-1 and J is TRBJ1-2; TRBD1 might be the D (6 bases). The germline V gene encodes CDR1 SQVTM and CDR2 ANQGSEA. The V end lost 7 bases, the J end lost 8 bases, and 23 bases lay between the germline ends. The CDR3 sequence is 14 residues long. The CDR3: CSAMGATGCGGYTF. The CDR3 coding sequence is TGCAGCGCCATGGGGGCGACAGGATGCGGGGGCTACACCTTC. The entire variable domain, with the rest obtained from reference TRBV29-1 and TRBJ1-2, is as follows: SAVISQKPSRDICQRGTSLTIQCQVDSQVTMMFWYRQQPGQSLTLIATANQGSEATYESGFVIDKFPISRPNLTFSTLTVSNMSPEDSSIYLCSAMGATGCGGYTFGSGTRLTVV.

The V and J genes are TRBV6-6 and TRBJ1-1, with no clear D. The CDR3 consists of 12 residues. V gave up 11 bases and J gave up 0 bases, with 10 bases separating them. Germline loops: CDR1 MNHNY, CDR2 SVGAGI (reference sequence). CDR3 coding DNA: TGTGCCCACGGACGGGTGAACACTGAAGCTTTCTTT. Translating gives CAHGRVNTEAFF.

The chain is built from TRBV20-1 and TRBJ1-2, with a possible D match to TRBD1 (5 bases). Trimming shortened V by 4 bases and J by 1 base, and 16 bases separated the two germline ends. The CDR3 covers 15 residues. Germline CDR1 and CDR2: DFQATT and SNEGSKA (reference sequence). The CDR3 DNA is TGCAGTGCTACCACGAGACAGAGAAATAACTATGGCTACACCTTC. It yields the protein CSATTRQRNNYGYTF.

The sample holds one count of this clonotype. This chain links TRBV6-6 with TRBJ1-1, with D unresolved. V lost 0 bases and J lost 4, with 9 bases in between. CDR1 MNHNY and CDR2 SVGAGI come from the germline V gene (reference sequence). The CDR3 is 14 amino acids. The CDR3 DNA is TGTGCCAGCAGTTACTCGGAACGGATCACTGAAGCTTTCTTT. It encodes CASSYSERITEAFF.